The next 24 T cell receptor beta chains were all read from a single sample in a study of memory CD4+ T cells and cytomegalovirus serostatus. Generated by immunoSEQ multiplex PCR, the TCRdb table keeps only in-frame clones and is missing some. Among roughly 45,000 clones, 78% were seen once, and the ten largest hold more than 0.75%. The sort gate was single viable CD3+CD4+CD8-CD45RO+ cells for memory CD4+ T cells. The material sequenced was memory CD4+ T cells from blood. These TCRs come from an adult in good health and CMV-seronegative.

V usage is TRBV29-1 and J usage is TRBJ2-1; no clear D. The CDR3 has 12 amino acids. CDR1 is SQVTM and CDR2 is ANQGSEA in the germline V gene. Trimming took off 4 bases at V and 4 bases at J, with 8 bases between the two ends. The chain's CDR3 is CSVVPRYNEQFF. The CDR3 DNA is TGCAGCGTTGTGCCCCGTTACAATGAGCAGTTCTTC.

The chain couples TRBV27 to TRBJ1-5, with TRBD1 as a possible D gene (5 bases). Trimming removed 3 bases at V and 5 bases at J, with 11 bases between. Germline loops: CDR1 MNHEY, CDR2 SMNVEV (reference sequence). The CDR3 covers 14 residues. DNA for the CDR3: TGTGCCAGCAGTTTCTCCTGGGGCGATCAGCCCCAGCATTTT. Protein sequence: CASSFSWGDQPQHF.

This chain joins TRBV4-3 and TRBJ1-4, with 7 nucleotides matching TRBD1. The germline V gene has CDR1 LGHNA and CDR2 YSLEER. CDR3 length equals 16 residues. Losses at the gene ends were 4 bases for V and 6 bases for J; bases not matched to a gene: 11. CDR3 in amino acids: CASSLTTGYGDEKLFF. DNA of the CDR3: TGCGCCAGCAGCCTAACGACAGGGTACGGGGATGAAAAACTGTTTTTT.

The chain has TRBV7-2 and TRBJ2-1; D is unresolved. V was cut by 5 bases and J by 7 bases, with 18 bases left in between. CDR3 length: 15 amino acids. The V gene's germline CDR1 is SGHTA and CDR2 FQGNSA. DNA of the CDR3: TGTGCCAGCAGCGCCGGCCTGCCAACCTTAAATGAGCAGTTCTTC. Translated: CASSAGLPTLNEQFF. Together with reference TRBV7-2 and TRBJ2-1, the CDR3 gives the full variable domain: GAGVSQSPSNKVTEKGKDVELRCDPISGHTALYWYRQSLGQGLEFLIYFQGNSAPDKSGLPSDRFSAERTGGSVSTLTIQRTQQEDSAVYLCASSAGLPTLNEQFFGPGTRLTVL.

V gene TRBV6-5 combines with J gene TRBJ1-2, with 9 bases lining up with TRBD1. The CDR3 has 14 residues. V was pared by 6 bases and J by 5 bases, with 7 bases of the junction left unmatched. Germline CDR1 MNHEY, CDR2 SVGAGI. CDR3 in DNA: TGTGCCAGCAGGGACTCGGGACAGGGATATGGCTACACCTTC. Its translation: CASRDSGQGYGYTF.

This clone was observed a handful of times. The rearrangement uses TRBV30 and TRBJ2-7; D ambiguous. There are 13 residues in the CDR3. The germline CDR1 and CDR2 sequences are GTSNPN and SVGIG (reference sequence). The V end lost 2 bases, the J end lost 1 base, and 9 bases lay between the germline ends. CDR3 in amino acids: CAWSRSSSYEQYF. The CDR3 nucleotides read TGTGCCTGGAGTAGGAGTTCGTCCTACGAGCAGTACTTC.

V usage is TRBV5-1 and J usage is TRBJ2-5; TRBD2 might be the D (6 bases). The germline V gene has CDR1 SGHRS and CDR2 YFSETQ. The CDR3 contains 12 residues. V was cut by 5 bases and J by 7 bases, with 12 bases left in between. CDR3 in amino acids: CASRGGSATQYF. CDR3 coding DNA: TGCGCCAGCAGGGGGGGTAGCGCGACCCAGTACTTC.

The rearrangement links TRBV2 to TRBJ1-1; D gene ambiguous. The CDR3 is 13 residues long. Germline assignment: CDR1 SNHLY and CDR2 FYNNEI. V was pared by 5 bases and J by 5 bases, with 12 bases between. The CDR3 here is CASSPPGLTEAFF. The CDR3 DNA is TGTGCCAGCAGTCCCCCAGGTCTTACTGAAGCTTTCTTT.

The chain joins TRBV28 to TRBJ1-1; D not certain. The CDR3 is 13 amino acids. Germline loops: CDR1 MDHEN, CDR2 SYDVKM. The V and J ends lost 5 bases and 0 bases respectively, with 7 bases between them. The DNA of the CDR3 is TGTGCCAGCAGTACATTATTGAACACTGAAGCTTTCTTT. Its protein is CASSTLLNTEAFF.

This chain uses TRBV27 with TRBJ1-4; D unresolved. The CDR3 loop spans 16 amino acids. Per germline, CDR1 MNHEY and CDR2 SMNVEV (reference sequence). Trimming left V 2 bases short and J 4 bases short, with 14 bases between. For the CDR3, the DNA is TGTGCCAGCAGTTTAGGCAGGAGGCTAGGTAATGAAAAACTGTTTTTT. This sequence encodes CASSLGRRLGNEKLFF.

This chain connects TRBV7-9 to TRBJ1-2, with 8 bases aligning to TRBD1. Germline V lookup: CDR1 SEHNR, CDR2 FQNEAQ (reference sequence). There are 15 residues in the CDR3. The V segment lost 4 bases and the J segment 2 bases; nucleotides outside the gene matches: 6. The CDR3 spells CASSSGQGTNYGYTF. CDR3 sequence (DNA): TGTGCCAGCAGCTCCGGACAGGGAACCAACTATGGCTACACCTTC. The variable domain in full, with the rest retrieved from reference TRBV7-9 and TRBJ1-2, is DTGVSQNPRHKITKRGQNVTFRCDPISEHNRLYWYRQTLGQGPEFLTYFQNEAQLEKSRLLSDRFSAERPKGSFSTLEIQRTEQGDSAMYLCASSSGQGTNYGYTFGSGTRLTVV.

The chain combines TRBV4-3 with TRBJ2-3; 9 bases agree with TRBD2. The CDR3 has 16 residues. Trimming took 1 base from V and 3 from J; bases not matched to a gene: 5. Germline CDR1 reads LGHNA; CDR2 reads YSLEER. The CDR3 region is CASSQVFAGGTDTQYF. Here the CDR3 DNA reads TGCGCCAGCAGCCAAGTTTTTGCGGGGGGGACAGATACGCAGTATTTT.

The chain is built from TRBV19 and TRBJ2-2; 7 nucleotides agree with TRBD1. This CDR3 spans 14 amino acids. The J segment lost 0 bases and the V segment lost 9 bases, leaving 4 bases of the junction unmatched. Germline CDR1 and CDR2: LNHDA and SQIVND (reference sequence). CDR3 loop: CASSGQANTGELFF. The DNA of the CDR3 is TGTGCCAGCTCCGGACAGGCGAACACCGGGGAGCTGTTTTTT.

The chain is built from TRBV15 and TRBJ1-5; no clear D. This CDR3 has 16 amino acids. V dropped 1 base and J dropped 0 bases, with 10 bases sitting between them. The germline CDR1 and CDR2 sequences are LNHNV and YYDKDF (reference sequence). CDR3 in DNA: TGTGCCACCAGCAGAGGGGCAACCCCTAGCAATCAGCCCCAGCATTTT. It specifies CATSRGATPSNQPQHF.

The chain carries TRBV28 and TRBJ2-7; possibly TRBD1 for D (5 bases). V shed 3 bases and J shed 7 bases, with 16 bases lying between them. Germline assignment: CDR1 MDHEN and CDR2 SYDVKM. There are 14 residues in the CDR3. As DNA, the CDR3 is TGTGCCAGCAGTTTCTCCAGGGCATTCGGGGAGCAGTACTTC. This gives the protein CASSFSRAFGEQYF.

J is TRBJ2-1 and V is TRBV7-2; 9 positions agree with TRBD1. Germline values: CDR1 SGHTA, CDR2 FQGNSA. This CDR3 comprises 15 residues. With 3 bases clipped from V and 5 bases from J, the junction kept 5 bases outside the gene matches. The CDR3 nucleotides are TGTGCCAGCAGCTTCCGACAGGGGGGAGACAATGAGCAGTTCTTC. Its translation: CASSFRQGGDNEQFF. Full variable domain (missing parts from reference TRBV7-2 and TRBJ2-1): GAGVSQSPSNKVTEKGKDVELRCDPISGHTALYWYRQSLGQGLEFLIYFQGNSAPDKSGLPSDRFSAERTGGSVSTLTIQRTQQEDSAVYLCASSFRQGGDNEQFFGPGTRLTVL.

This chain connects TRBV5-6 to TRBJ1-5; 8 nucleotides match TRBD1. CDR3 size: 15 residues. Trimming at V came to 5 bases and at J to 6 bases, leaving 10 bases not matched to a gene. Per the germline V gene, CDR1 is SGHDT and CDR2 is YYEEEE. The chain's CDR3 is CASSSMTGAIQPQHF. The CDR3 DNA is TGTGCCAGCAGTTCGATGACAGGGGCGATTCAGCCCCAGCATTTT.

This sequence joins TRBV2 and TRBJ2-1; maybe TRBD2 (5 bases). Germline values: CDR1 SNHLY, CDR2 FYNNEI. Trimming shortened V by 4 bases and J by 6 bases, and 19 bases separated the two germline ends. The CDR3 is 16 amino acids. The CDR3 region has the DNA TGTGCCAGCAGTGGGGCCTCCGGACTGGCTTCCAATGAGCAGTTCTTC. Its translation: CASSGASGLASNEQFF.

This clone was recorded only once. This sequence joins TRBV7-8 and TRBJ1-3; no clear D gene. The CDR3 is 17 amino acids. CDR1 and CDR2 from the germline V gene are SGHVS and FQNEAQ. Between the trimmed V and J ends, which lost 1 base and 0 bases, there was a span of 13 bases. The CDR3, as DNA: TGTGCCAGCAGCTTAGGACTGAATCCAGACTCTGGAAACACCATATATTTT. It codes for CASSLGLNPDSGNTIYF.

The V call is TRBV15, the J call TRBJ1-1, with 7 bases lining up with TRBD1. CDR1 is LNHNV, CDR2 YYDKDF, per germline (reference sequence). The trim removed 5 bases at V and 1 base at J, leaving 16 bases unmatched. The CDR3 sequence is 18 residues long. The CDR3 region has the DNA TGTGCCACCAGCTGGGGGACAGCCACGATTGAATGGAACACTGAAGCTTTCTTT. Translation: CATSWGTATIEWNTEAFF.

This CDR3 reads CASSQERGYEQYF. The CDR3 DNA reads as TGTGCCAGCAGCCAAGAGCGAGGTTACGAGCAGTACTTC. This rearrangement joins TRBV14 to TRBJ2-7; D is unclear. Germline loops: CDR1 SGHDN, CDR2 FVKESK. Trimming cost V 0 bases and J 4 bases, with 7 bases left between them. CDR3 length: 13 amino acids.

This clone has only one observation. This chain connects TRBV9 to TRBJ2-7; maybe TRBD2 (6 bases). Germline-derived CDR1 and CDR2 are SGDLS and YYNGEE. The CDR3 is 16 residues long. V lost 3 bases to trimming and J lost 7 bases, with 23 bases between them. The CDR3 DNA reads as TGTGCCAGCAGCGAGGGGACGGGTGAGGAGGGGTGGGAGCAGTACTTC. This gives the protein CASSEGTGEEGWEQYF.

The CDR3 loop reads CASSYKGSTEAFF. The CDR3, as DNA: TGTGCCAGCAGCTACAAGGGTTCCACTGAAGCTTTCTTT. This chain uses TRBV7-3 with TRBJ1-1; D is unclear. The CDR3 totals 13 residues. Trimming shortened V by 4 bases and J by 4 bases, and 10 bases separated the two germline ends. Germline lookup yields CDR1 SGHTA and CDR2 FQGTGA.

The CDR3 sequence: CASSKTGQGTEAFF. CDR3 nucleotides: TGTGCCAGCAGCAAGACTGGGCAGGGCACTGAAGCTTTCTTT. The rearrangement links TRBV11-2 to TRBJ1-1; possible D gene TRBD1, 5 bases. CDR1 and CDR2 from the germline V gene are SGHAT and FQNNGV. V lost 5 bases and J lost 4, with 14 bases in between. The CDR3 totals 14 residues.